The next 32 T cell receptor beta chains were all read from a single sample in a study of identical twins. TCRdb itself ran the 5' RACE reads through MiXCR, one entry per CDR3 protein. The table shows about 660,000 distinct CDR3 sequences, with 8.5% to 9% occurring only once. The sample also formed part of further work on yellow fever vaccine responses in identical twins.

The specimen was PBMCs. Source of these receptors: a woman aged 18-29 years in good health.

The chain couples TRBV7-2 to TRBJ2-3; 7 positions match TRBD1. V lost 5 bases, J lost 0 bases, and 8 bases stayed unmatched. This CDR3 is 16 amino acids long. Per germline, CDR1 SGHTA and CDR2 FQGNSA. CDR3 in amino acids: CASSRQGTLSTDTQYF. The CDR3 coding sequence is TGTGCCAGCAGCCGACAGGGAACCTTAAGCACAGATACGCAGTATTTT. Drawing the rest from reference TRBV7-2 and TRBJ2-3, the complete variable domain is GAGVSQSPSNKVTEKGKDVELRCDPISGHTALYWYRQSLGQGLEFLIYFQGNSAPDKSGLPSDRFSAERTGGSVSTLTIQRTQQEDSAVYLCASSRQGTLSTDTQYFGPGTRLTVL.

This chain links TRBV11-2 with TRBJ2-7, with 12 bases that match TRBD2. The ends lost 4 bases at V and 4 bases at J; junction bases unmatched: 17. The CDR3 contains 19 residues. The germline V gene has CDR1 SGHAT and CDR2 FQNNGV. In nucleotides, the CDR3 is TGTGCCAGCAGCTCCCAGGTTGCTAGCGGGGGGGTACCCGGGTACGAGCAGTACTTC. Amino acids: CASSSQVASGGVPGYEQYF.

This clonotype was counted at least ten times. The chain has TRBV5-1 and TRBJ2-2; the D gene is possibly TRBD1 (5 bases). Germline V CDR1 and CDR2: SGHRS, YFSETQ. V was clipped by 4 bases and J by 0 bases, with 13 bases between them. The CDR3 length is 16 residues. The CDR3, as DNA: TGCGCCAGCAGCCCAGGGTTCGGGCCGAACACCGGGGAGCTGTTTTTT. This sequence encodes CASSPGFGPNTGELFF.

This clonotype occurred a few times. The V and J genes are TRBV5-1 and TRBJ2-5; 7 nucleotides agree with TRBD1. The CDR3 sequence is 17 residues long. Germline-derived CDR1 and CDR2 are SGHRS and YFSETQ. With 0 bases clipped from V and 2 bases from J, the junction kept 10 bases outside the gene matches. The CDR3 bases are TGCGCCAGCAGCTTGGGAGGGACAGATTTAGTGCAAGAGACCCAGTACTTC. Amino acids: CASSLGGTDLVQETQYF.

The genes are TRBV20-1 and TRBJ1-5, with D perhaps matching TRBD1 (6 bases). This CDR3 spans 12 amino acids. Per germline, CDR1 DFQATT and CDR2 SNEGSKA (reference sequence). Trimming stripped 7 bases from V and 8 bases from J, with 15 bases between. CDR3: CSVSGGLEPQHF. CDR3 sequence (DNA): TGCAGTGTGAGTGGGGGCTTGGAGCCCCAGCATTTT.

This CDR3 is CASSFPTTGETYEQYF. In DNA, the CDR3 is TGTGCCAGCAGCTTCCCTACAACAGGCGAAACCTACGAGCAGTACTTC. V gene TRBV7-9 combines with J gene TRBJ2-7; TRBD1 is a possible D gene (5 bases). CDR1 and CDR2 (germline): SEHNR, FQNEAQ (reference sequence). The CDR3 is 16 residues long. The V gene lost 3 bases and the J gene lost 2 bases, with 17 bases spanning the gap.

CDR3 residues: CASSPSGGKFGQFF. The CDR3 nucleotides read TGTGCCAGCAGTCCTAGCGGAGGCAAGTTTGGGCAGTTCTTC. The chain employs TRBV6-2 or TRBV6-3 and TRBJ2-1, with 7 bases fitting TRBD2. Germline V CDR1 and CDR2: MNHEY, SVGEGT. V lost 5 bases and J lost 12; bases outside the gene matches: 13. The CDR3 contains 14 residues.

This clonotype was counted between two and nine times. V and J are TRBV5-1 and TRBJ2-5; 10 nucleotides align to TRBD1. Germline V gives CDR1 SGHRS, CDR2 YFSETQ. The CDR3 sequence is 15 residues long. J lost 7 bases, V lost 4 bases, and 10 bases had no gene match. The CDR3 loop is CASSRETGGGGTQYF. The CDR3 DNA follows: TGCGCCAGCAGCAGAGAGACAGGGGGCGGTGGGACCCAGTACTTC.

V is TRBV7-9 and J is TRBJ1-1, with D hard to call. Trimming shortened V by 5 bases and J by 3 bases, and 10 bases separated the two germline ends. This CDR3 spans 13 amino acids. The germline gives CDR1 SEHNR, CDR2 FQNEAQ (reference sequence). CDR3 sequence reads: CASSHLVDTEAFF. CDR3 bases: TGTGCCAGCAGCCATCTAGTGGACACTGAAGCTTTCTTT. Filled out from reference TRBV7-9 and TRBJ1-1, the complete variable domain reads DTGVSQNPRHKITKRGQNVTFRCDPISEHNRLYWYRQTLGQGPEFLTYFQNEAQLEKSRLLSDRFSAERPKGSFSTLEIQRTEQGDSAMYLCASSHLVDTEAFFGQGTRLTVV.

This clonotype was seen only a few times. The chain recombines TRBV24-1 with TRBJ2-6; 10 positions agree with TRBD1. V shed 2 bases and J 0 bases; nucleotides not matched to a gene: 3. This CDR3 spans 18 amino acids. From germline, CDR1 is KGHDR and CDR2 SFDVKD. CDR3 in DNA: TGTGCCACCAGTGATTCCGGGACAGGGGACTCTGGGGCCAACGTCCTGACTTTC. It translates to CATSDSGTGDSGANVLTF.

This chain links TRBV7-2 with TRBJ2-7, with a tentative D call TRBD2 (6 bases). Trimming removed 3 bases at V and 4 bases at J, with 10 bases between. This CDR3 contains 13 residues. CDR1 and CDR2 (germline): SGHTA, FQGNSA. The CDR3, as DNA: TGTGCCAGCAGCTTGGAGGGGAAGTACGAGCAGTACTTC. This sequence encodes CASSLEGKYEQYF.

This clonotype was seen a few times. Written as DNA, the CDR3 is TGTGCCATCAGTCACGGGACTAGCGGGACCACCGGGGAGCTGTTTTTT. Its translation: CAISHGTSGTTGELFF. This chain connects TRBV10-3 to TRBJ2-2; TRBD2 agrees at 13 bases. V trimming: 5 bases; J trimming: 4 bases; junction bases outside the gene matches: 4. The CDR3 has 16 amino acids. The germline V gene encodes CDR1 ENHRY and CDR2 SYGVKD.

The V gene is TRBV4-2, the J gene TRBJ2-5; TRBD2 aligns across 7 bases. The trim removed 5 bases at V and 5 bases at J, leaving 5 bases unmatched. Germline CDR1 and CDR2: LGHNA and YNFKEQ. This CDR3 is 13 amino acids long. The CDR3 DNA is TGTGCCAGCAGCACATGGGAGGGGGAGACCCAGTACTTC. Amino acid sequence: CASSTWEGETQYF.

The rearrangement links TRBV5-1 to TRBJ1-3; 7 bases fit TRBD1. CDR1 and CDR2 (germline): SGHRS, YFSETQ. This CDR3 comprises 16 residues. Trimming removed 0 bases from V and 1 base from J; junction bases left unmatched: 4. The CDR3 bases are TGCGCCAGCAGCTTGGAGGGACAGCTTTCTGGAAACACCATATATTTT. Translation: CASSLEGQLSGNTIYF.

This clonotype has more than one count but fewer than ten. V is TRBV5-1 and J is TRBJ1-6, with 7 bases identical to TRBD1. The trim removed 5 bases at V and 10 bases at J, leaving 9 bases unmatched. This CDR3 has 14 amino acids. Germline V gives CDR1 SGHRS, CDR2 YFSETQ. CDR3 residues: CASRTTGWGSPLHF. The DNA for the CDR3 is TGCGCCAGCAGAACGACAGGGTGGGGATCACCCCTCCACTTT.

The CDR3 loop is CASSSPRKTGAYEQYF. The CDR3 DNA reads TGTGCCAGCAGCTCCCCAAGAAAGACAGGAGCCTACGAGCAGTACTTC. V is TRBV7-9 and J is TRBJ2-7, with D possibly TRBD1 on 6 matching bases. This CDR3 spans 16 amino acids. V was shortened by 4 bases and J by 2 bases, with 18 bases between the two germline ends. The germline gives CDR1 SEHNR, CDR2 FQNEAQ (reference sequence).

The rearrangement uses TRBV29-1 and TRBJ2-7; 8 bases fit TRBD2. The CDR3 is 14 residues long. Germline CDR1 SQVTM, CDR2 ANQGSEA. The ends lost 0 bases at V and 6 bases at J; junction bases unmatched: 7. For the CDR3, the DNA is TGCAGCGTTGAAGATCCCCAGCGGGAGAGCGAGCAGTACGTC. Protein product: CSVEDPQRESEQYV.

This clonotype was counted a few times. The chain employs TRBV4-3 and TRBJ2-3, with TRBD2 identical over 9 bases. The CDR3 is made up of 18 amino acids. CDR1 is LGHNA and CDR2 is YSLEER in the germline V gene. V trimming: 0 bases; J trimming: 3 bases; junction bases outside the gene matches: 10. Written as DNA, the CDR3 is TGCGCCAGCAGCCAAGAATGGGGAATAGCGGGAGTAACAGATACGCAGTATTTT. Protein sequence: CASSQEWGIAGVTDTQYF.

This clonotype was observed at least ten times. The CDR3 sequence is CASSSGSYNEQFF. The CDR3 DNA is TGTGCCAGCAGCTCGGGCTCCTACAATGAGCAGTTCTTC. The V and J genes are TRBV7-2 and TRBJ2-1; D ambiguous. The V and J ends lost 4 bases and 0 bases respectively, with 4 bases between them. The CDR3 runs to 13 residues. Germline-derived CDR1 and CDR2 are SGHTA and FQGNSA.

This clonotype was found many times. In DNA form, the CDR3 reads TGCGCCAGCAGCCAAGCGTCAGGGACAGGCCAAGAGACCCAGTACTTC. It specifies CASSQASGTGQETQYF. The chain couples TRBV4-1 to TRBJ2-5, with 8 bases identical to TRBD1. Germline V gene lookup returns CDR1 MGHRA and CDR2 YSYEKL. The J segment lost 1 base and the V segment lost 1 base, leaving 5 bases of the junction unmatched. The CDR3 length is 16 residues.

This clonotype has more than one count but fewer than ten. This CDR3 reads CASSDLGQGDYEQYF. CDR3 DNA sequence: TGTGCCAGCAGTGACTTGGGACAGGGGGACTACGAGCAGTACTTC. V and J are TRBV25-1 and TRBJ2-7, with 11 bases aligning to TRBD1. The CDR3 spans 15 residues. The germline V gene has CDR1 MGHDK and CDR2 SYGVNS. The ends lost 3 bases at V and 3 bases at J; junction bases unmatched: 4.

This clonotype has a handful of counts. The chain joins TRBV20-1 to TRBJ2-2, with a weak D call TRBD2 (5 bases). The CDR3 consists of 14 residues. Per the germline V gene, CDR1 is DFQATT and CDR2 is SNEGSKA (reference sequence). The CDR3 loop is CSRPDVEDTGELFF. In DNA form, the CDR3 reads TGCAGCCGTCCCGATGTGGAGGACACCGGGGAGCTGTTTTTT.

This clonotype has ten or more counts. The CDR3 nucleotides are TGTGCCAGCAGCAAGTTAAAGGACACCGGGGAGCTGTTTTTT. Residues: CASSKLKDTGELFF. The genes are TRBV12-3 or TRBV12-4 and TRBJ2-2; D is unresolved. Between the trimmed V and J ends, which lost 6 bases and 3 bases, there was a span of 11 bases. The CDR3 has 14 residues.

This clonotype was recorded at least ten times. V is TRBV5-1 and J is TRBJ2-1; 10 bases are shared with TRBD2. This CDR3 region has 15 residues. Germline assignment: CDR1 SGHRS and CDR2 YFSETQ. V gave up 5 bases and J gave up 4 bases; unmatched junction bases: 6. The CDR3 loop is CASRFTSGTYNEQFF. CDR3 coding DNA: TGCGCCAGCAGATTTACTAGCGGGACTTACAATGAGCAGTTCTTC.

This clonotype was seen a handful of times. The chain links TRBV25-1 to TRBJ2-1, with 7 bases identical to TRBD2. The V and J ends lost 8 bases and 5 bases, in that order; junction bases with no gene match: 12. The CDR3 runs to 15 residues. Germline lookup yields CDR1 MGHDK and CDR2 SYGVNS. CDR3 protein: CASGAGERGDNEQFF. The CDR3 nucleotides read TGTGCCAGCGGGGCCGGGGAGCGGGGCGACAATGAGCAGTTCTTC.

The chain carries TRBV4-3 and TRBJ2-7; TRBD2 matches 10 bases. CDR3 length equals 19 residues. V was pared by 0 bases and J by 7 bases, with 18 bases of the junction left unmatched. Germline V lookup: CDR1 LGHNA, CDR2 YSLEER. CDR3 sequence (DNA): TGCGCCAGCAGCCAAGATTTAAGTTGGGCTAGCGGGAGAGTAAGGGAGCAGTACTTC. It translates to CASSQDLSWASGRVREQYF.

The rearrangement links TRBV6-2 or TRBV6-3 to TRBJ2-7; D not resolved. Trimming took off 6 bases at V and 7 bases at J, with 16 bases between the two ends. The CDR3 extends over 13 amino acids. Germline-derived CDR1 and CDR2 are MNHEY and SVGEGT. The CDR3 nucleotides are TGTGCCAGCAGCCTCTTCGCTTCTCGTGAGCAGTACTTC. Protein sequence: CASSLFASREQYF.

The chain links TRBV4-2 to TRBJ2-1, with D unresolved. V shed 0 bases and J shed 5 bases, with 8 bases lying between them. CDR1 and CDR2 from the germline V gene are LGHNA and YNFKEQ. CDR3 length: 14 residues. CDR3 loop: CASSQDRENNEQFF. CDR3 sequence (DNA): TGTGCCAGCAGCCAAGATAGAGAAAACAATGAGCAGTTCTTC.

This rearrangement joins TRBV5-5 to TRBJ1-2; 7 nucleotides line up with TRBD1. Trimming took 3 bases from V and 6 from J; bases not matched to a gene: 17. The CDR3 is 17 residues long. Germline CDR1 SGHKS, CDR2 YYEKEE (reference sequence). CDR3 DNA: TGTGCCAGCAGCTCCTACCCCCCCGGGACAGCCGACGATGGCTACACCTTC. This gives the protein CASSSYPPGTADDGYTF.

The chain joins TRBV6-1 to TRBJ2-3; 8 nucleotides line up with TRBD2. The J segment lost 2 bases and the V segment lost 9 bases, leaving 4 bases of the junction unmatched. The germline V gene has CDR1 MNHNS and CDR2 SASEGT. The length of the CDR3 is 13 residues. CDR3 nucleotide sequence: TGTGCCAGTACGGGGGGGTACACAGATACGCAGTATTTT. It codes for CASTGGYTDTQYF.

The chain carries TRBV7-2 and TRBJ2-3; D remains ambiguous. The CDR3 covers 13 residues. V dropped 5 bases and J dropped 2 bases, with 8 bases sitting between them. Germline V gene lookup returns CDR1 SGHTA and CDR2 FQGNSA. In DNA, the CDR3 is TGTGCCAGCAGCCCGACACACACAGATACGCAGTATTTT. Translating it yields CASSPTHTDTQYF.

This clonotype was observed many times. CDR3 bases: TGTGCCAGCAGTGCGCTAGCGGGTATATACGAGCAGTACTTC. Its protein product is CASSALAGIYEQYF. The gene calls are TRBV6-1 and TRBJ2-7; 8 nucleotides align to TRBD2. Germline V CDR1 and CDR2: MNHNS, SASEGT. The V segment lost 4 bases and the J segment 4 bases; nucleotides outside the gene matches: 6. This CDR3 is built from 14 residues.